These 23 T cell receptor beta chains were sequenced from one sample in a study of T cell responses to AZD1222 COVID-19 vaccine. Profiled with immunoSEQ multiplex PCR; TCRdb holds only in-frame clones, not every one. Among tens of thousands of clones listed, around 92% were seen once. This material consisted of peripheral blood, taken on day 0 of AZD1222 vaccination. The receptor source for this set is an adult in good health.

The V call is TRBV19, the J call TRBJ2-1, with 14 nucleotides matching TRBD2. Per germline, CDR1 LNHDA and CDR2 SQIVND (reference sequence). J was trimmed by 9 bases and V by 7 bases; bases with no gene match: 11. The CDR3 totals 16 residues. The CDR3 reads CASTTGGTSGRSEQFF. CDR3 coding DNA: TGTGCCAGTACCACAGGGGGGACTAGCGGGAGAAGTGAGCAGTTCTTC. Looking up the rest from reference TRBV19 and TRBJ2-1 gives the full variable domain: DGGITQSPKYLFRKEGQNVTLSCEQNLNHDAMYWYRQDPGQGLRLIYYSQIVNDFQKGDIAEGYSVSREKKESFPLTVTSAQKNPTAFYLCASTTGGTSGRSEQFFGPGTRLTVL.

The chain combines TRBV27 with TRBJ1-1; possible D gene TRBD1, 6 bases. The germline V gene encodes CDR1 MNHEY and CDR2 SMNVEV (reference sequence). The CDR3 extends over 12 amino acids. V gave up 6 bases and J gave up 4 bases, with 9 bases separating them. The CDR3 DNA is TGTGCCAGCAGGCAGGGGTTCACTGAAGCTTTCTTT. Translation gives CASRQGFTEAFF.

This clone was recorded only once. The J gene is TRBJ2-1, the V gene TRBV7-9, with 7 bases aligning to TRBD1. The CDR3 covers 17 residues. CDR1 and CDR2 (germline): SEHNR, FQNEAQ (reference sequence). V gave up 4 bases and J gave up 3 bases; unmatched junction bases: 12. The CDR3 DNA reads as TGTGCCAGCAGCTGGGCTCCCGGGACAGATGTCTACAATGAGCAGTTCTTC. Amino acids: CASSWAPGTDVYNEQFF.

The chain links TRBV5-4 to TRBJ2-3, with a possible D match to TRBD1 (6 bases). The CDR3 runs 16 residues. The germline V gene encodes CDR1 SGHNT and CDR2 YYREEE (reference sequence). V lost 0 bases and J lost 4, with 15 bases in between. Here the CDR3 reads CASSLGTGTNPDTQYF. The CDR3 region has the DNA TGTGCCAGCAGCTTGGGAACAGGGACGAATCCAGATACGCAGTATTTT. Filled out from reference TRBV5-4 and TRBJ2-3, the complete variable domain reads ETGVTQSPTHLIKTRGQQVTLRCSSQSGHNTVSWYQQALGQGPQFIFQYYREEENGRGNFPPRFSGLQFPNYSSELNVNALELDDSALYLCASSLGTGTNPDTQYFGPGTRLTVL.

V gene TRBV28 combines with J gene TRBJ1-6; no clear D gene. The CDR3 consists of 15 residues. V gave up 1 base and J gave up 10 bases, with 14 bases separating them. Per germline, CDR1 MDHEN and CDR2 SYDVKM. Here the CDR3 reads CASSLSPQIGSPLHF. Written as DNA, the CDR3 is TGTGCCAGCAGTTTATCGCCACAGATCGGGTCACCCCTCCACTTT.

The rearrangement joins TRBV5-1 to TRBJ1-6, with no clear D. V gave up 0 bases and J gave up 10 bases, with 8 bases separating them. The CDR3 spans 13 residues. Germline CDR1 SGHRS, CDR2 YFSETQ. In DNA form, the CDR3 reads TGCGCCAGCAGCTTGGCCGAGGGATCACCCCTCCACTTT. It encodes CASSLAEGSPLHF.

The gene calls are TRBV6-6 and TRBJ1-5, with 7 positions matching TRBD1. Trimming cost V 1 base and J 6 bases; bases outside gene matches: 6. Germline CDR1 reads MNHNY; CDR2 reads SVGAGI (reference sequence). The CDR3 totals 15 residues. CDR3 nucleotides: TGTGCCAGCAGTTACTTCGGGACAGAGAGTCAGCCCCAGCATTTT. Encoded protein: CASSYFGTESQPQHF.

The chain uses TRBV28 and TRBJ2-7, with D maybe TRBD2 (7 bases). The ends were cut back, 7 bases at V and 6 bases at J, with 31 bases in the middle. Germline V gene sequence: CDR1 MDHEN, CDR2 SYDVKM. This CDR3 contains 18 residues. Here the CDR3 reads CASKGGFQSVGTFREQYF. CDR3 nucleotide sequence: TGTGCCAGCAAGGGGGGGTTTCAGTCCGTGGGGACTTTTCGCGAGCAGTACTTC.

This chain uses TRBV6-5 with TRBJ1-1; D may be TRBD1 (5 bases). The CDR3 extends over 14 amino acids. The germline CDR1 and CDR2 sequences are MNHEY and SVGAGI. V lost 6 bases, J lost 1 base, and 12 bases lay in between. This chain's CDR3 is CASSKGDSNTEAFF. The CDR3 region has the DNA TGTGCCAGCAGCAAAGGGGATTCGAACACTGAAGCTTTCTTT.

V gene TRBV3-1 (or the pseudogene TRBV3-2) combines with J gene TRBJ2-7; D remains ambiguous. V lost 2 bases to trimming and J lost 0 bases, with 2 bases between them. Germline CDR1 LGHDT, CDR2 YNNKEL (reference sequence). The CDR3 has 12 amino acids. Here the CDR3 reads CASSQLSYEQYF. Here the CDR3 DNA reads TGTGCCAGCAGCCAACTCTCCTACGAGCAGTACTTC.

The chain recombines TRBV7-3 with TRBJ2-2; TRBD2 is a possible D gene (6 bases). The CDR3 consists of 16 residues. The germline V gene has CDR1 SGHTA and CDR2 FQGTGA. V lost 1 base, J lost 4 bases, and 13 bases lay in between. CDR3: CASSLNGRQLTGELFF. CDR3 sequence (DNA): TGTGCCAGCAGCTTAAACGGGAGACAACTCACCGGGGAGCTGTTTTTT.

The rearrangement links TRBV5-1 to TRBJ2-3; D may match TRBD1 or TRBD2 (6 bases each). Germline loops: CDR1 SGHRS, CDR2 YFSETQ. V was clipped by 4 bases and J by 0 bases, with 30 bases between them. The CDR3 is made up of 21 amino acids. CDR3 nucleotide sequence: TGCGCCAGCAGCCACCCGGGGGCGGCGGCAAACCATAGACCTAGCACAGATACGCAGTATTTT. Its protein is CASSHPGAAANHRPSTDTQYF.

The CDR3 DNA follows: TGTGCCAGCAGTTCGGCCTGGGACGATGGAGCTTTCTTT. It specifies CASSSAWDDGAFF. V usage is TRBV12-3 or TRBV12-4 and J usage is TRBJ1-1, with a weak D call TRBD1 (5 bases). The V gene lost 4 bases and the J gene lost 10 bases, with 16 bases spanning the gap. This CDR3 region has 13 residues.

The chain has TRBV2 and TRBJ2-2; D gene unclear. Deletions cut 7 bases from V and 5 bases from J, with 8 bases between. This CDR3 spans 12 amino acids. Germline V lookup: CDR1 SNHLY, CDR2 FYNNEI. The CDR3 region is CASTLGTGELFF. The CDR3 region has the DNA TGTGCCAGCACCCTAGGTACCGGGGAGCTGTTTTTT. Drawing the rest from reference TRBV2 and TRBJ2-2, the complete variable domain is EPEVTQTPSHQVTQMGQEVILRCVPISNHLYFYWYRQILGQKVEFLVSFYNNEISEKSEIFDDQFSVERPDGSNFTLKIRSTKLEDSAMYFCASTLGTGELFFGEGSRLTVL.

In DNA, the CDR3 is TGTGCCAGCAGTTTATCGTCTAGCGGGTCGATGGGAGAGACCCAGTACTTC. Its translation: CASSLSSSGSMGETQYF. The V and J genes are TRBV27 and TRBJ2-5; 8 nucleotides align to TRBD2. This CDR3 is 17 amino acids long. With 0 bases clipped from V and 4 bases from J, the junction kept 10 bases outside the gene matches. Germline V CDR1 and CDR2: MNHEY, SMNVEV (reference sequence).

This clone was found a few times. This chain links TRBV9 with TRBJ1-1, with TRBD1 as a possible D gene (5 bases). This CDR3 region has 14 residues. V was trimmed by 1 base and J by 0 bases, leaving 7 bases between them. The germline gives CDR1 SGDLS, CDR2 YYNGEE. The CDR3 protein is CASSVTGLNTEAFF. For the CDR3, the DNA is TGTGCCAGCAGCGTAACAGGCCTGAACACTGAAGCTTTCTTT.

The V gene is TRBV25-1, the J gene TRBJ1-4; a possible D gene is TRBD1 (6 bases). The V gene's germline CDR1 is MGHDK and CDR2 SYGVNS. Between the trimmed V and J ends, which lost 8 bases and 4 bases, there was a span of 20 bases. This CDR3 spans 16 amino acids. DNA for the CDR3: TGTGCCAGCGTTCCCAGACCGGGACAAAGTAATGAAAAACTGTTTTTT. This encodes CASVPRPGQSNEKLFF.

J is TRBJ2-1 and V is TRBV2; weak D call: TRBD2 (5 bases). Germline assignment: CDR1 SNHLY and CDR2 FYNNEI. Trimming took off 7 bases at V and 5 bases at J, with 15 bases between the two ends. The CDR3 loop spans 14 amino acids. The DNA for the CDR3 is TGTGCCAGCAACCTACTAGGAGCGGACAATGAGCAGTTCTTC. It yields the protein CASNLLGADNEQFF.

This chain joins TRBV3-1 (or the pseudogene TRBV3-2) and TRBJ2-5, with 9 positions matching TRBD1. Germline values: CDR1 LGHDT, CDR2 YNNKEL (reference sequence). This CDR3 region has 16 residues. V shed 0 bases and J 5 bases; nucleotides not matched to a gene: 7. The CDR3 DNA sequence: TGTGCCAGCAGCCAAGATAGGGGACAGGGTTGGGAGACCCAGTACTTC. Encoded protein: CASSQDRGQGWETQYF.

The chain carries TRBV5-1 and TRBJ1-2, with TRBD1 matching 11 bases. The trim removed 4 bases at V and 5 bases at J, leaving 4 bases unmatched. Germline lookup yields CDR1 SGHRS and CDR2 YFSETQ. The CDR3 runs to 14 residues. The CDR3 protein is CASSTGTGGYGYTF. As DNA, the CDR3 is TGCGCCAGCAGCACCGGGACAGGGGGTTATGGCTACACCTTC.

This chain uses TRBV29-1 with TRBJ1-5; 9 bases line up with TRBD1. With 4 bases clipped from V and 6 bases from J, the junction kept 4 bases outside the gene matches. Germline V lookup: CDR1 SQVTM, CDR2 ANQGSEA. This CDR3 comprises 13 residues. CDR3 nucleotides: TGCAGCGTTGGAGACAGGGGGGGTCAGCCCCAGCATTTT. Its protein is CSVGDRGGQPQHF.

This chain uses TRBV5-5 with TRBJ2-2; TRBD2 aligns across 7 bases. This CDR3 region has 16 residues. With 0 bases clipped from V and 7 bases from J, the junction kept 9 bases outside the gene matches. CDR1 and CDR2 from the germline V gene are SGHKS and YYEKEE (reference sequence). The CDR3 DNA is TGTGCCAGCAGCTTGGCGTTAGCGGGCCGGGGCGGGGAGCTGTTTTTT. Encoded protein: CASSLALAGRGGELFF.

V usage is TRBV29-1 and J usage is TRBJ1-1; 12 bases align to TRBD1. The CDR3 has 15 amino acids. Trimming cost V 5 bases and J 0 bases; bases outside gene matches: 4. Germline V gene sequence: CDR1 SQVTM, CDR2 ANQGSEA. CDR3 in DNA: TGCAGCGTTCGCGGGACAGGGGGCTTGAACACTGAAGCTTTCTTT. Translating gives CSVRGTGGLNTEAFF.